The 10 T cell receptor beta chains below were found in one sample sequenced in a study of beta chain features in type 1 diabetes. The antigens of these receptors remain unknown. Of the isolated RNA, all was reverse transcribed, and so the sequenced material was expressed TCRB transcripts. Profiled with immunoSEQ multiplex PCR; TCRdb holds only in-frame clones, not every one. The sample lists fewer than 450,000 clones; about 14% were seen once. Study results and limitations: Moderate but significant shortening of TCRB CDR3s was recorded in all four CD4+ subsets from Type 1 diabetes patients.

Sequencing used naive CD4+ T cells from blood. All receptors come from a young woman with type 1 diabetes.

Written as DNA, the CDR3 is TGTGCCAGCAGTTTATTCAACTCTGGGGCCAACGTCCTGACTTTC. It codes for CASSLFNSGANVLTF. The chain recombines TRBV28 with TRBJ2-6; D ambiguous. From germline, CDR1 is MDHEN and CDR2 SYDVKM. V was trimmed by 1 base and J by 0 bases, leaving 4 bases between them. CDR3 size: 15 residues.

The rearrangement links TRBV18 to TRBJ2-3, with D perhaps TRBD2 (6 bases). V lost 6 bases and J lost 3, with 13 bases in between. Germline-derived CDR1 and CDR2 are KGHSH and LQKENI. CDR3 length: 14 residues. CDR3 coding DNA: TGTGCCAGCTCGGGACTCGCCCAGACAGATACGCAGTATTTT. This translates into CASSGLAQTDTQYF.

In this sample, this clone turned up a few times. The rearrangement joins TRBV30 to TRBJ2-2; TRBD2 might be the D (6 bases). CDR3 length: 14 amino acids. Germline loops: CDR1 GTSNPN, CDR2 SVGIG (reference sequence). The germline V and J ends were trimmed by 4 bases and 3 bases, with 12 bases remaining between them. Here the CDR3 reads CAWNMGLYTGELFF. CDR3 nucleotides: TGTGCCTGGAATATGGGACTTTACACCGGGGAGCTGTTTTTT.

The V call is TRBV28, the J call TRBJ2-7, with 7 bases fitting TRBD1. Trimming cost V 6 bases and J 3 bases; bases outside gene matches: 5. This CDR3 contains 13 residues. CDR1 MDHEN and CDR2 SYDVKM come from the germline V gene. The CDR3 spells CASSLTGNYEQYF. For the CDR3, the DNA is TGTGCCAGCAGCCTGACAGGGAACTACGAGCAGTACTTC.

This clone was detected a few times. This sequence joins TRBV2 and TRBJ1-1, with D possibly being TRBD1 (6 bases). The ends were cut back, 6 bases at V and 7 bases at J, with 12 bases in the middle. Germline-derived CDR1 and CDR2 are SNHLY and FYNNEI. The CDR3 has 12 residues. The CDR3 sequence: CASSRDIGEAFF. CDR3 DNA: TGTGCCAGCAGCAGGGACATAGGTGAAGCTTTCTTT.

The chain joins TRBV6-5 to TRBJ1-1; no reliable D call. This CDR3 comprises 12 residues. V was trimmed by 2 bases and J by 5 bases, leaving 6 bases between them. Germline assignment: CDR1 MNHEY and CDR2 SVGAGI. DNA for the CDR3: TGTGCCAGCAGTTACGTTATGACTGAAGCTTTCTTT. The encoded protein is CASSYVMTEAFF.

The CDR3 spells CASSFRVGTDTQYF. CDR3 coding DNA: TGTGCCAGCAGTTTCCGGGTTGGCACAGATACGCAGTATTTT. The chain couples TRBV5-5 to TRBJ2-3; no firm D call. This CDR3 spans 14 amino acids. The germline V and J ends were trimmed by 5 bases and 1 base, with 11 bases remaining between them. Germline V gene sequence: CDR1 SGHKS, CDR2 YYEKEE (reference sequence).

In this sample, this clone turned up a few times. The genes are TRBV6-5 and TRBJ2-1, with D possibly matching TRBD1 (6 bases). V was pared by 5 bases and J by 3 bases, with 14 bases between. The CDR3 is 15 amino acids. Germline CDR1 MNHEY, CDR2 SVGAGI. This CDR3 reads CASSRQAPRYNEQFF. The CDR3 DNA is TGTGCCAGCAGTCGACAGGCCCCCCGCTACAATGAGCAGTTCTTC.

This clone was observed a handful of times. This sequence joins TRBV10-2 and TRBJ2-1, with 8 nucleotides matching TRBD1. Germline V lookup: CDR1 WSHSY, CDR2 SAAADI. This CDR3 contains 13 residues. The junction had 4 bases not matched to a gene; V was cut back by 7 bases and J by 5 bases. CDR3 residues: CASTDRAHNEQFF. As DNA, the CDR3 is TGCGCCAGCACGGACAGGGCCCACAATGAGCAGTTCTTC.

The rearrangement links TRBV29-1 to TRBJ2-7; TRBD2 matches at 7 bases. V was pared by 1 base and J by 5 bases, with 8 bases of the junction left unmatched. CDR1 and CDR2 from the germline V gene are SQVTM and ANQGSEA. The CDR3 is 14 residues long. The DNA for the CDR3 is TGCAGCGTTGAAGTTACGGGAGGATCCGACGAGCAGTACTTC. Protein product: CSVEVTGGSDEQYF.